This paragraph covers one TCR beta chain sequence. Its specificity is not known. At one end the junction does not follow the germline gene, possibly because of a read error. This sample was included in a study of T cells in Graves' hyperthyroidism and ophthalmopathy. Diagnostic decisions used clinical symptoms, serum thyroxine and TRAb, thyroid ultrasound and orbital computed tomography. The PBMCs had their origin in around 9.1 ml of fresh peripheral blood. Authors of the study amplified TCR beta CDR3 regions from RNA transcripts. The HTBI primer set was used in a first-round RT-PCR of the TCR CDR3. TCRdb independently ran MiXCR on the multiplex PCR reads; one entry per CDR3 protein. This table holds 360,000 or so distinct CDR3 sequences, under 20% found once. Germline CDR1 and CDR2: MNHEY and SVGAGI. This CDR3 is 16 amino acids long. Study-wide findings and caveats: Blood shared most expanded thyroid clonotypes above 0.001. From stable hyperthyroidism, ophthalmopathy was set apart by a 13 V-J model.

The sequenced sample consisted of blood. This TCR came from a woman under 30 with Graves' hyperthyroidism. The chain uses TRBV6-5 and TRBJ1-5; D is undetermined. The CDR3 sequence: CASSYSRAVSNQSQHF. The CDR3 nucleotides are TGTGCCAGCAGTTACTCAAGGGCAGTTAGCAATCAGTCCCAGCATTTT.